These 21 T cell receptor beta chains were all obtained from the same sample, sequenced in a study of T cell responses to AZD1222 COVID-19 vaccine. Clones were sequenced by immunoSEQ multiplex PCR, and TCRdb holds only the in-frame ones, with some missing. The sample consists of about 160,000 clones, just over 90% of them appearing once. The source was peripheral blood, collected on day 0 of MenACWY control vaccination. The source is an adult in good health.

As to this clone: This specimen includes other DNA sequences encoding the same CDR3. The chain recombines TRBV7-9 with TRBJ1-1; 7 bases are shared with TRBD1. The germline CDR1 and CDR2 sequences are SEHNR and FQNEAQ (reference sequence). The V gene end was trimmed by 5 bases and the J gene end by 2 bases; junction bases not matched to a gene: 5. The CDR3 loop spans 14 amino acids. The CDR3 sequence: CASSPQGGNTEAFF. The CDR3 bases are TGTGCCAGCAGCCCTCAGGGGGGAAACACTGAAGCTTTCTTT.

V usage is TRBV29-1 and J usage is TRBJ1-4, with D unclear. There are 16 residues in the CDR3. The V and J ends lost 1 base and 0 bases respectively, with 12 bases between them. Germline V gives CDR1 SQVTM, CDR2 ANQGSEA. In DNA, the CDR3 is TGCAGCGTTGAAGGGGGTACGGAACCAACTAATGAAAAACTGTTTTTT. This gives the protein CSVEGGTEPTNEKLFF.

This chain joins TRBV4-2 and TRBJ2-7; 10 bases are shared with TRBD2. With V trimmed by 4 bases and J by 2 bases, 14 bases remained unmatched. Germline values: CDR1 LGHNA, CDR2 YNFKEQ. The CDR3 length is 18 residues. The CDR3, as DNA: TGTGCCAGCAGCCGTCTCAAGCCCGGGACTAGCGAGACCTACGAGCAGTACTTC. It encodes CASSRLKPGTSETYEQYF.

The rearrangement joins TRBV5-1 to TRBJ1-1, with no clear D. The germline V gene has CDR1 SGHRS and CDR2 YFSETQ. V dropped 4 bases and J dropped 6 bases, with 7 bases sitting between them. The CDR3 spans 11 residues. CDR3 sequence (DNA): TGCGCCAGCAGCCTAACCTCTGAAGCTTTCTTT. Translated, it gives CASSLTSEAFF.

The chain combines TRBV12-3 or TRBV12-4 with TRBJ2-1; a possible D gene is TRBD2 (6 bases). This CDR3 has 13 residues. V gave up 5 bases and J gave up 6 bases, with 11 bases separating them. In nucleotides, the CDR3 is TGTGCCAGCAGTCCCTTGACTAGCAATGAGCAGTTCTTC. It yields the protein CASSPLTSNEQFF.

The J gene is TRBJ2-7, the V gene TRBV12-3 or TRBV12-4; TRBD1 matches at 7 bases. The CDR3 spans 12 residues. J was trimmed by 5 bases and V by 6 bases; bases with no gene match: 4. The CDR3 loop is CASRETGNEQYF. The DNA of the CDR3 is TGTGCCAGCAGGGAGACAGGGAACGAGCAGTACTTC.

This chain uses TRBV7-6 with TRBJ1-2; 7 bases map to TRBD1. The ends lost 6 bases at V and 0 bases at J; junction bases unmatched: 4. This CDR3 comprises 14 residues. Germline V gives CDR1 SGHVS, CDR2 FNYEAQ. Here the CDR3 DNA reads TGTGCCAGCAGTAGAGGGACAGCTAACTATGGCTACACCTTC. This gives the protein CASSRGTANYGYTF.

CDR3 sequence (DNA): TGTGCCAGCAGCGGAGGGAGTCGGGGCTATGGCTACACCTTC. As protein: CASSGGSRGYGYTF. This chain links TRBV7-9 with TRBJ1-2; D call uncertain. V dropped 5 bases and J dropped 4 bases, with 14 bases sitting between them. Germline CDR1 is SEHNR and CDR2 is FQNEAQ (reference sequence). The CDR3 has 14 amino acids.

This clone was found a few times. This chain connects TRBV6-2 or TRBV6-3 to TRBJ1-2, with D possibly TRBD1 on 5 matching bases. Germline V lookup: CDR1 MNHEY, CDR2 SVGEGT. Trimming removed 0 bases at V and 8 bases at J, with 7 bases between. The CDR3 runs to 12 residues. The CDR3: CASSYSTVGYTF. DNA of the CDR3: TGTGCCAGCAGTTACTCGACAGTCGGCTACACCTTC.

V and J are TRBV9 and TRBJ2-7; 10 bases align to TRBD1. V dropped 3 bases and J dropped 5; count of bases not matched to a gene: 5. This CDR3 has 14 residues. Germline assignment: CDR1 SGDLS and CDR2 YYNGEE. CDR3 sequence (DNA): TGTGCCAGCAGCGCCGGGACAGGGGTCCACGAGCAGTACTTC. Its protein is CASSAGTGVHEQYF.

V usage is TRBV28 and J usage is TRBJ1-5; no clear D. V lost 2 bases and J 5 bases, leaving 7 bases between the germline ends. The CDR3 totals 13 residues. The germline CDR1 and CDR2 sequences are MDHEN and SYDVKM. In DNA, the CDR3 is TGTGCCAGCAGTTTAGTAGGAGATCAGCCCCAGCATTTT. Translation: CASSLVGDQPQHF.

CDR3 DNA sequence: TGTGCCAGCAGTTGGACTAGCGGGTTGGGGCTCAATGAGCAGTTCTTC. As protein: CASSWTSGLGLNEQFF. The gene calls are TRBV6-6 and TRBJ2-1; 11 bases match TRBD2. Germline CDR1 is MNHNY and CDR2 is SVGAGI (reference sequence). Losses at the gene ends were 4 bases for V and 6 bases for J; bases not matched to a gene: 8. This CDR3 is built from 16 residues.

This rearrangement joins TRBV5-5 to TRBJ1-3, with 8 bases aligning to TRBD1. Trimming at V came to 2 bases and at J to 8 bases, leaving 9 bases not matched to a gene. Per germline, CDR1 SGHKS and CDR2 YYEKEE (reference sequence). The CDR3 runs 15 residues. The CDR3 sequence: CASSFTGGIGDTIYF. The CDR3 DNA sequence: TGTGCCAGCAGCTTCACAGGGGGGATCGGGGACACCATATATTTT.

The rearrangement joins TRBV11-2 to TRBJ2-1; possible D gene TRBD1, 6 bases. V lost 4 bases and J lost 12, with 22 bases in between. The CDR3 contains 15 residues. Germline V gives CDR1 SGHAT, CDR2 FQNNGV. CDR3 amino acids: CASSSTGLAGVRQFF. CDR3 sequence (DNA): TGTGCCAGCAGCTCCACAGGGTTGGCCGGAGTGAGGCAGTTCTTC.

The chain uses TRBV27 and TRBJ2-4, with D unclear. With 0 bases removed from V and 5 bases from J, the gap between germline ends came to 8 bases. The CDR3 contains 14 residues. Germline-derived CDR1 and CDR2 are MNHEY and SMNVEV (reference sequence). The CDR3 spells CASSLSGVENIQYF. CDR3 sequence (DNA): TGTGCCAGCAGTTTATCTGGGGTTGAAAACATTCAGTACTTC.

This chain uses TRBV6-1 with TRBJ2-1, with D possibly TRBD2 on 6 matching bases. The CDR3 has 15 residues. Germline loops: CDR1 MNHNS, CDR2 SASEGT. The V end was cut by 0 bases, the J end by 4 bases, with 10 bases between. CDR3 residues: CASSEALGLYNEQFF. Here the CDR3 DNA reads TGTGCCAGCAGTGAAGCGCTCGGACTATACAATGAGCAGTTCTTC.

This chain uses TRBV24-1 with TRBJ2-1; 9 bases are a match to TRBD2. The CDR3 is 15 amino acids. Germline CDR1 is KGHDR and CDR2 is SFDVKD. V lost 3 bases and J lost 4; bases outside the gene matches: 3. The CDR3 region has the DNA TGTGCCACCAGTGATGCGGGAGGGGGTTACAATGAGCAGTTCTTC. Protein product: CATSDAGGGYNEQFF.

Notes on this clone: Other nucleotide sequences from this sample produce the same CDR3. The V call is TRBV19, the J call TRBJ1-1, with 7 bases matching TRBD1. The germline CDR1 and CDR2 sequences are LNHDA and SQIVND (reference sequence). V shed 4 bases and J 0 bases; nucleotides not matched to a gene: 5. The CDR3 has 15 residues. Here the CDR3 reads CASSTPGQMNTEAFF. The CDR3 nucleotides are TGTGCCAGTAGTACACCGGGACAGATGAACACTGAAGCTTTCTTT.

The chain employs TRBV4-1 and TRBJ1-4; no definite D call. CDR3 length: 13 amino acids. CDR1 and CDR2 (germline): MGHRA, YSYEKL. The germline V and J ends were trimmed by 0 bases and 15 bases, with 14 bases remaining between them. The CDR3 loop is CASSQDLLGWVFF. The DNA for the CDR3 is TGCGCCAGCAGCCAAGATCTCCTGGGTTGGGTGTTTTTT.

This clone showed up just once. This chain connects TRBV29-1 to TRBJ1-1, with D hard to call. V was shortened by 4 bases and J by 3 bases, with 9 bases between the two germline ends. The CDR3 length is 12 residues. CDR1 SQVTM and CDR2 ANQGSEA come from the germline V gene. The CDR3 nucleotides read TGCAGCGTTGGGTCCGGCTACACTGAAGCTTTCTTT. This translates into CSVGSGYTEAFF.

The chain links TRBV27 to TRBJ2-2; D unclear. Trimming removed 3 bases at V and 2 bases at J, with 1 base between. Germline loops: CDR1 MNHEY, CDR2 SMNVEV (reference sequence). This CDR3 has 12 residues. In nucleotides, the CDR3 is TGTGCCAGCAGTTTCAACACCGGGGAGCTGTTTTTT. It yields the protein CASSFNTGELFF.